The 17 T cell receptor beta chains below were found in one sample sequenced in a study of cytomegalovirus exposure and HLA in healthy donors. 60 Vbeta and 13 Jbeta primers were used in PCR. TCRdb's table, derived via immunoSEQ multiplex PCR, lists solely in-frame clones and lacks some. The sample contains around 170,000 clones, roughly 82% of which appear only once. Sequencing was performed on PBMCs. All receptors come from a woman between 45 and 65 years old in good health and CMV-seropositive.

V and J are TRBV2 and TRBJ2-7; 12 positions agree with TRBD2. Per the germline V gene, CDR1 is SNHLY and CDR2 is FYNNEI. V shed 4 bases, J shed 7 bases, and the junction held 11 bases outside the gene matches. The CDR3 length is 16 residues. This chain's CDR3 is CASSVAASGGAGEQYF. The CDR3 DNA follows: TGTGCCAGCAGTGTAGCGGCTAGCGGGGGGGCGGGTGAGCAGTACTTC.

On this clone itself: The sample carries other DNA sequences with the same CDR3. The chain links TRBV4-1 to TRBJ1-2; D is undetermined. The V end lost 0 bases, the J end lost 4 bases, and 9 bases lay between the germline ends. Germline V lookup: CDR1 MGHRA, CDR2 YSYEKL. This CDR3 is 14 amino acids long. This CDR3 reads CASSQEVGGYGYTF. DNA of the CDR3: TGCGCCAGCAGCCAAGAGGTAGGCGGCTATGGCTACACCTTC.

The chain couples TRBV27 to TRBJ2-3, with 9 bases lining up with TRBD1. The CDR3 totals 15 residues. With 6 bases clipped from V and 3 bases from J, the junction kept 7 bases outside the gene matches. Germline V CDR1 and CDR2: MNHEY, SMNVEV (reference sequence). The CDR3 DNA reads TGTGCCAGCAGGCCCGGGACAGGGACAACAGATACGCAGTATTTT. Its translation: CASRPGTGTTDTQYF.

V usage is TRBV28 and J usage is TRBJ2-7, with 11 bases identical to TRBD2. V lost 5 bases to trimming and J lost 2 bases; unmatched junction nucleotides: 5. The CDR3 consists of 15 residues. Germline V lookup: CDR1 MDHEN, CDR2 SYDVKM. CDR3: CASSTPSGGTYEQYF. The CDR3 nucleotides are TGTGCCAGCAGTACCCCTAGCGGGGGGACCTACGAGCAGTACTTC.

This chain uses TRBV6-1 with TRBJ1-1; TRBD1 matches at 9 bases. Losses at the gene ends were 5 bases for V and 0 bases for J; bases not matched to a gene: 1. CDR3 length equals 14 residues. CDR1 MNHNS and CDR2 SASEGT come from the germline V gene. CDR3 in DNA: TGTGCCAGCAGTAACAGGGGGCTGAACACTGAAGCTTTCTTT. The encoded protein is CASSNRGLNTEAFF.

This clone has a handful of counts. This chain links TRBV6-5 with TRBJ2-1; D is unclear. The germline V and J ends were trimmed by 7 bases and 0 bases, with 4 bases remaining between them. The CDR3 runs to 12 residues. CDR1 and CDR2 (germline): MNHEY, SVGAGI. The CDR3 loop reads CASTFSYNEQFF. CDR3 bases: TGTGCCAGCACGTTCTCCTACAATGAGCAGTTCTTC.

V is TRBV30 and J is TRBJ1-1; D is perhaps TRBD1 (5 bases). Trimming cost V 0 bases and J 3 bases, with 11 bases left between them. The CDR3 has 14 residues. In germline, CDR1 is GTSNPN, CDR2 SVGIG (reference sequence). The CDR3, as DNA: TGTGCCTGGAGTGTACGCACAGGCGACACTGAAGCTTTCTTT. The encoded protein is CAWSVRTGDTEAFF.

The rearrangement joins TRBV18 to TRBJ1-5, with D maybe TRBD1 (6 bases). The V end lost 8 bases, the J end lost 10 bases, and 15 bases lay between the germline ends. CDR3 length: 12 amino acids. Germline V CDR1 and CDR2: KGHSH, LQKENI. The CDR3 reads CASATTGPPQHF. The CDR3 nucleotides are TGTGCCAGCGCCACCACAGGGCCCCCCCAGCATTTT.

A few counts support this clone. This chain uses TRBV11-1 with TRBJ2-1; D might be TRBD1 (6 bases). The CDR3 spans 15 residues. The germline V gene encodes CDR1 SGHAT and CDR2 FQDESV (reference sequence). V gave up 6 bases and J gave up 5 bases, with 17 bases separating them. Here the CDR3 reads CASRKLRGWDNEQFF. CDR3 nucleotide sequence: TGTGCCAGCAGGAAGCTCAGGGGATGGGACAATGAGCAGTTCTTC.

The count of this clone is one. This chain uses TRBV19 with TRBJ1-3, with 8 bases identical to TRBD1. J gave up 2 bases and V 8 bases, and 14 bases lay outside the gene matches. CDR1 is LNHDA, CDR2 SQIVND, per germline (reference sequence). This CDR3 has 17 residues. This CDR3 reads CASVRTGSPVAGNTIYF. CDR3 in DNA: TGTGCCAGTGTGCGGACAGGGTCTCCGGTAGCTGGAAACACCATATATTTT.

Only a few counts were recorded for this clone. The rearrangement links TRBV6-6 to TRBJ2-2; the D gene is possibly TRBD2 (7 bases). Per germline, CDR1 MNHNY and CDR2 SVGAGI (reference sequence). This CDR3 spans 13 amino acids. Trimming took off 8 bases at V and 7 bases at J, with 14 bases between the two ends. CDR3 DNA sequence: TGTGCCAGCCGGGGGGCGCGGATCGGGGAGCTGTTTTTT. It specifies CASRGARIGELFF.

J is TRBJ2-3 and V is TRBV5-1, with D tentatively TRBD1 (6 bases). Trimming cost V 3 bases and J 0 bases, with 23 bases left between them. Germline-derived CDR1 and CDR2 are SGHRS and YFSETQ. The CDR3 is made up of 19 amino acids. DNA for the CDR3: TGCGCCAGCAGCTCCTTACCCGGACAGCTTACCACTAGCACAGATACGCAGTATTTT. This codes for CASSSLPGQLTTSTDTQYF. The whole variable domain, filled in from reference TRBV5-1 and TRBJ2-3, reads KAGVTQTPRYLIKTRGQQVTLSCSPISGHRSVSWYQQTPGQGLQFLFEYFSETQRNKGNFPGRFSGRQFSNSRSEMNVSTLELGDSALYLCASSSLPGQLTTSTDTQYFGPGTRLTVL.

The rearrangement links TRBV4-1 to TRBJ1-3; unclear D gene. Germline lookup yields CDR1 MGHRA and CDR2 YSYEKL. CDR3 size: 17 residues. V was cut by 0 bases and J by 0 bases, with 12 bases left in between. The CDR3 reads CASSQDFLRDSGNTIYF. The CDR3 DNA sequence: TGCGCCAGCAGCCAAGATTTTCTGAGGGACTCTGGAAACACCATATATTTT.

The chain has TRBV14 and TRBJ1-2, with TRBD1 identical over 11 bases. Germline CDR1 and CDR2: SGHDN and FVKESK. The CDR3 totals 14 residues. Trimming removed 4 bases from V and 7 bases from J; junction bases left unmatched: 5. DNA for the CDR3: TGTGCCAGCAGCCTCCGGGACAGGGGGTTTGGCTACACCTTC. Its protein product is CASSLRDRGFGYTF.

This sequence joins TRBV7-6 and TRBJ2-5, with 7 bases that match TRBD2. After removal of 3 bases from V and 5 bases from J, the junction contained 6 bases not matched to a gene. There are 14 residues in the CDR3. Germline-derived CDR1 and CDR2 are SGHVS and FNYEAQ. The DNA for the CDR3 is TGTGCCAGCAGCTTTGGATGGCGGGGGGAGACCCAGTACTTC. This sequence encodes CASSFGWRGETQYF.

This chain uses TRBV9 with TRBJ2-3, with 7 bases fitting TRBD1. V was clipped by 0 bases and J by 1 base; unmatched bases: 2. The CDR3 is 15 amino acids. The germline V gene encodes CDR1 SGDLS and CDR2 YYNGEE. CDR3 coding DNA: TGTGCCAGCAGCGTAGTCGACAGGGGCACAGATACGCAGTATTTT. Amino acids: CASSVVDRGTDTQYF.

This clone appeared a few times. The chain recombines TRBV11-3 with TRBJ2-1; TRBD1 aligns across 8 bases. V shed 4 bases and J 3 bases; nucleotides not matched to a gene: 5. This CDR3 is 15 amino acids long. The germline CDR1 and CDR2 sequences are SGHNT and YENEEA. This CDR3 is CASSSGQGIYNEQFF. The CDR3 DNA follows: TGTGCCAGCAGCTCTGGACAGGGAATCTACAATGAGCAGTTCTTC.